Listed here is a single T cell receptor beta chain. The sample originates from a study of technical replicates of blood from a handful of donors. Measured with immunoSEQ multiplex PCR; TCRdb has only the in-frame clones, and not every one. The data contain more than 65,000 clones, about 90% of them singletons. With 5 bases clipped from V and 2 bases from J, the junction kept 4 bases outside the gene matches. The CDR3 loop spans 14 amino acids. Germline V CDR1 and CDR2: MGHDK, SYGVNS. The J gene is TRBJ2-3, the V gene TRBV25-1, with TRBD2 identical over 7 bases. Sequencing was carried out using PBMCs. This receptor was identified in a human donor in good health. Some clones in this sample may be carry-over from other donors' samples. CDR3 amino acids: CASSPGGYTDTQYF. The CDR3 DNA sequence: TGTGCCAGCAGTCCCGGGGGGTACACAGATACGCAGTATTTT.